The table lists the clone carrying this TCR beta chain with many counts. Regions amplified from RNA transcripts were the TCR beta CDR3 regions. HTBI primers were employed in a first-round RT-PCR of the TCR CDR3. TCRdb reprocessed the multiplex PCR reads via MiXCR and lists one record per CDR3 protein. The table records approximately 330,000 distinct CDR3 sequences, 12% to 15% of them present only once. The junction had 15 bases not matched to a gene; V was cut back by 3 bases and J by 9 bases. CDR1 SGDLS and CDR2 YYNGEE come from the germline V gene. The CDR3 loop spans 15 amino acids. This entry is derived from a study of T cells in Graves' hyperthyroidism and ophthalmopathy.

The specimen was blood. The receptor was isolated from a woman between 35 and 50 years old with Graves' ophthalmopathy. The chain links TRBV9 to TRBJ2-7; 7 bases are a match to TRBD1. The CDR3 sequence: CASSEGALQEGLQYF. CDR3 nucleotide sequence: TGTGCCAGCAGCGAGGGGGCACTCCAGGAAGGGCTGCAGTACTTC.